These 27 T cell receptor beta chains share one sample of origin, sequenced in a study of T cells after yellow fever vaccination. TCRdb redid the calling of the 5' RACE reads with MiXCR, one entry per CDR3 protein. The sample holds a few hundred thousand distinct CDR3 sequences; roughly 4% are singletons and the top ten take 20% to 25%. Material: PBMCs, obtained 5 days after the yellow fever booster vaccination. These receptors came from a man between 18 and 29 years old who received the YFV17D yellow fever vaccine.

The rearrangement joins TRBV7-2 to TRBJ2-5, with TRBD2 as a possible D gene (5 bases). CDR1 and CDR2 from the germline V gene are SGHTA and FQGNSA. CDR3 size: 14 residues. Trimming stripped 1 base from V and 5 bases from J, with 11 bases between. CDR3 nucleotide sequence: TGTGCCAGCAGCTTAGATTACGGGGATGAGACCCAGTACTTC. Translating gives CASSLDYGDETQYF.

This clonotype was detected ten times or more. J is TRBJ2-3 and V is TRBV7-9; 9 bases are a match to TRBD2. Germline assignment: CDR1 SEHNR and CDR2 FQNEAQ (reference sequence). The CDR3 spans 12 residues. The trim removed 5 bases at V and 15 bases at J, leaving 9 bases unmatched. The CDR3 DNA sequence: TGTGCCAGCAGCGCGACTCCGGGACTAGCCTATTTT. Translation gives CASSATPGLAYF. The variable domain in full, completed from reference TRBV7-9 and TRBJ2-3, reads DTGVSQNPRHKITKRGQNVTFRCDPISEHNRLYWYRQTLGQGPEFLTYFQNEAQLEKSRLLSDRFSAERPKGSFSTLEIQRTEQGDSAMYLCASSATPGLAYFGPGTRLTVL.

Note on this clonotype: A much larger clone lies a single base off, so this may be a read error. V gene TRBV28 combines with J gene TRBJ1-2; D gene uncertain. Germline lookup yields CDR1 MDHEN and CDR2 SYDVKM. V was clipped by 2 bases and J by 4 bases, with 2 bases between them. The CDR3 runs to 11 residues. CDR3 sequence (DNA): TGTGCCAGCAGTTTACTCTATGGCTACACCTTC. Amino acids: CASSLLYGYTF.

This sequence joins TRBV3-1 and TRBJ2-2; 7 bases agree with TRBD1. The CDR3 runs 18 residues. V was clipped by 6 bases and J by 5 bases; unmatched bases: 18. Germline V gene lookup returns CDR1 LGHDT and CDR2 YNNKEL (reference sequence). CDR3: CASRLTSSGTASTGELFF. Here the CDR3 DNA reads TGTGCCAGCAGACTTACCTCATCCGGGACAGCGAGTACCGGGGAGCTGTTTTTT.

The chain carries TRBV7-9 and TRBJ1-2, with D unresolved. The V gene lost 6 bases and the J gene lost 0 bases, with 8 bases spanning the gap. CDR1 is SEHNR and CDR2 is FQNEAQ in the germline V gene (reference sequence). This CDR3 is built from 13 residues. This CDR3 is CASSDSPNYGYTF. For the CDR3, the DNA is TGTGCCAGCAGTGACTCTCCTAACTATGGCTACACCTTC.

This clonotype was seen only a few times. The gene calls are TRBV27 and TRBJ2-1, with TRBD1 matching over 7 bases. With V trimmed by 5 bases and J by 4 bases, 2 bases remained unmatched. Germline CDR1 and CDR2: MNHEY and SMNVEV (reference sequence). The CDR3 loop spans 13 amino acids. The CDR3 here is CASSQQGYNEQFF. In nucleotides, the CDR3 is TGTGCCAGCAGTCAACAGGGGTACAATGAGCAGTTCTTC.

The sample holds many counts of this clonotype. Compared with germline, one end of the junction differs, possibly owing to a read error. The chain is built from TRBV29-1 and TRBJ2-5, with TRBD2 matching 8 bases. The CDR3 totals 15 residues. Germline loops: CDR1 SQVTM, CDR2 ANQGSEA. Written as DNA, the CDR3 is TGCAGCGTTGATCGGAATAGCGGGATTCAAGGGACCCAGTACTTC. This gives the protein CSVDRNSGIQGTQYF.

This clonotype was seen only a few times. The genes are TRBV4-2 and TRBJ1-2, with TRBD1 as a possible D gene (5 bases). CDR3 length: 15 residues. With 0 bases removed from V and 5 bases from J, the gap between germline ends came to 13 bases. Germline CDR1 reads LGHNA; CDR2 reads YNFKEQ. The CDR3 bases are TGTGCCAGCAGCCAAGAAGTTATCGGGGGGTATGGCTACACCTTC. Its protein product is CASSQEVIGGYGYTF.

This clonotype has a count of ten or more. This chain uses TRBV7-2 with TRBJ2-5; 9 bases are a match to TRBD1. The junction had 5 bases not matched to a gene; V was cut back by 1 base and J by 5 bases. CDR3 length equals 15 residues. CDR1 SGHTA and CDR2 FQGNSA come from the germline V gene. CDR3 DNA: TGTGCCAGCAGCTTAGTAGGTGACAGGGGGGAGACCCAGTACTTC. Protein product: CASSLVGDRGETQYF.

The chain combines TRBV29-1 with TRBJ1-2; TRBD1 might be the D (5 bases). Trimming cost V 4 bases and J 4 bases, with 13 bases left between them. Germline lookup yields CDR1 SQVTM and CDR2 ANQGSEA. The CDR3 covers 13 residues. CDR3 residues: CSVGSETVYGYTF. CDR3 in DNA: TGCAGCGTTGGATCGGAGACAGTCTATGGCTACACCTTC.

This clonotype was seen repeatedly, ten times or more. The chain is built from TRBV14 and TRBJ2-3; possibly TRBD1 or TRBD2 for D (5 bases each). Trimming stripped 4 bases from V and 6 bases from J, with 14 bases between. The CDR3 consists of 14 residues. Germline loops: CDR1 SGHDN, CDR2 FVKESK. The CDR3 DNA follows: TGTGCCAGCAGCCCCCCTTGGGGGTCGGATACGCAGTATTTT. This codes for CASSPPWGSDTQYF.

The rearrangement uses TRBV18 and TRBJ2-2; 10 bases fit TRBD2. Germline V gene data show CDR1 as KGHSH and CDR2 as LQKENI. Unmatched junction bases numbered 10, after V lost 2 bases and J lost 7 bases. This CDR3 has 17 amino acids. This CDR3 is CASSPGLAGALDGELFF. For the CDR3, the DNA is TGTGCCAGCTCACCAGGGCTAGCGGGGGCCCTTGACGGGGAGCTGTTTTTT.

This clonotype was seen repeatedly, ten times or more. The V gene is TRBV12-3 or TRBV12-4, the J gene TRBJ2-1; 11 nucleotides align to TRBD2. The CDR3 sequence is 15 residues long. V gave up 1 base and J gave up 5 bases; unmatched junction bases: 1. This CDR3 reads CASSLVTSGDNEQFF. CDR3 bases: TGTGCCAGCAGTTTAGTGACTAGCGGGGACAATGAGCAGTTCTTC.

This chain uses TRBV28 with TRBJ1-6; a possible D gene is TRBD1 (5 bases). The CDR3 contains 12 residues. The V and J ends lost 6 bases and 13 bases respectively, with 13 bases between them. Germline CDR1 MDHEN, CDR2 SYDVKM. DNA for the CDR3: TGTGCCAGCAGATTGGGGACCCCCCCCCTCCACTTT. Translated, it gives CASRLGTPPLHF.

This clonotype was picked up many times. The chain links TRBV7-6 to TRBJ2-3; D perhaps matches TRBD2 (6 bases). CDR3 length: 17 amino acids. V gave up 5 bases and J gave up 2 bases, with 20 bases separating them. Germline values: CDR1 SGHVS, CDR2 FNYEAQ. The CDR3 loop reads CASSLAQGLFYTDTQYF. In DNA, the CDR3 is TGTGCCAGCAGCCTCGCGCAGGGACTTTTTTACACAGATACGCAGTATTTT.

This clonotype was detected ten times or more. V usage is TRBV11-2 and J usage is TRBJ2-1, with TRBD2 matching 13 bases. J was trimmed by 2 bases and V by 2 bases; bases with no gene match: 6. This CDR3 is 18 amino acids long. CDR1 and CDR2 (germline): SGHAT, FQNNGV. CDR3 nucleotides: TGTGCCAGCAGCTTAACTAGCGGGGGGGGCGGAACCTACAATGAGCAGTTCTTC. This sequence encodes CASSLTSGGGGTYNEQFF.

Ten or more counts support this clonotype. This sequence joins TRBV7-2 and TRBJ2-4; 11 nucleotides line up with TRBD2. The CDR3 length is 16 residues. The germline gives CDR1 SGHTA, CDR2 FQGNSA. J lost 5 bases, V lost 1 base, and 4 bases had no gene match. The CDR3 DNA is TGTGCCAGCAGCTTAGTAGCGGGGGGGGTCCAAAACATTCAGTACTTC. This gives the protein CASSLVAGGVQNIQYF.

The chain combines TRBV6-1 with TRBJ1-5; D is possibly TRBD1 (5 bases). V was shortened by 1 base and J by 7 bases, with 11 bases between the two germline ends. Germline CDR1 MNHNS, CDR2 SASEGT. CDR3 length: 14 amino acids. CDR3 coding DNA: TGTGCCAGCAGTGAAGTGGGACGGACACAGCCCCAGCATTTT. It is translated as CASSEVGRTQPQHF.

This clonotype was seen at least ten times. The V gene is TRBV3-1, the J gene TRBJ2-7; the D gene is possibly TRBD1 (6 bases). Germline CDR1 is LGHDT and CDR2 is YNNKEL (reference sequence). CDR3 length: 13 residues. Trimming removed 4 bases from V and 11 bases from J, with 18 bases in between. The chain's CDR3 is CASSPTPTGIKYF. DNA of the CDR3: TGTGCCAGCAGCCCTACTCCGACAGGTATAAAGTACTTC.

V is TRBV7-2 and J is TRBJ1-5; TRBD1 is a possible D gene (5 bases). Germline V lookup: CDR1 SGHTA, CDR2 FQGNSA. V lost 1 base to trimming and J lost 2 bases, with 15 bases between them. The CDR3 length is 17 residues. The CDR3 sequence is CASSLGSGGGGNQPQHF. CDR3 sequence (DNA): TGTGCCAGCAGCTTAGGATCGGGGGGTGGTGGCAATCAGCCCCAGCATTTT.

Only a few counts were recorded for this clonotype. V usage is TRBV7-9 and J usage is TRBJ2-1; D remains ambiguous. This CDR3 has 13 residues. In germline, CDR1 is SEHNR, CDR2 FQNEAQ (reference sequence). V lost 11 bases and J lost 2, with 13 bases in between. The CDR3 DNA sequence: TGTGCCGCCCGGACGGATGCCTACAATGAGCAGTTCTTC. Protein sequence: CAARTDAYNEQFF.

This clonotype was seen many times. Here the CDR3 reads CASSTAGGARTEAFF. CDR3 in DNA: TGTGCCAGCAGCACGGCGGGGGGGGCGAGGACTGAAGCTTTCTTT. The chain couples TRBV6-2 or TRBV6-3 to TRBJ1-1, with TRBD1 as a possible D gene (6 bases). The germline V gene encodes CDR1 MNHEY and CDR2 SVGEGT. This CDR3 region has 15 residues. V was cut by 6 bases and J by 5 bases, with 19 bases left in between.

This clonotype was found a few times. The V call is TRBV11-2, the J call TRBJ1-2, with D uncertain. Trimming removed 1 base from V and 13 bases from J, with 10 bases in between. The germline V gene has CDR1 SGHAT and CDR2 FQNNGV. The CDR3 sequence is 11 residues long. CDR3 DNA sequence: TGTGCCAGCAGCTTAGGTCGATCCCGCACCTTC. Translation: CASSLGRSRTF.

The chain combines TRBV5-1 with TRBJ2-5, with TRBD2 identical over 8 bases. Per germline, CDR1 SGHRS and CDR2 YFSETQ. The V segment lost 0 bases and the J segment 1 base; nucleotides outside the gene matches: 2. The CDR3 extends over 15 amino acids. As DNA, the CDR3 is TGCGCCAGCAGCTTGGGGAGCGGGGGCCAAGAGACCCAGTACTTC. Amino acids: CASSLGSGGQETQYF. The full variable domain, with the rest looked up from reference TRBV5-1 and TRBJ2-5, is KAGVTQTPRYLIKTRGQQVTLSCSPISGHRSVSWYQQTPGQGLQFLFEYFSETQRNKGNFPGRFSGRQFSNSRSEMNVSTLELGDSALYLCASSLGSGGQETQYFGPGTRLLVL.

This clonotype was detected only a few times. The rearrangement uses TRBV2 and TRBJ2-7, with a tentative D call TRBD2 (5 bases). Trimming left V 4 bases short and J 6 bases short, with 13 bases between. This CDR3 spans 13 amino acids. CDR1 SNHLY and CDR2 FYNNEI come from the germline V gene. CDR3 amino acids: CASSALLGGEQYF. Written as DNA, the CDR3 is TGTGCCAGCAGTGCCCTCCTTGGAGGCGAGCAGTACTTC.

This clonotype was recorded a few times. The CDR3 loop reads CASSHSGDEKLFF. CDR3 coding DNA: TGCGCCAGCAGCCATTCCGGGGATGAAAAACTGTTTTTT. The gene calls are TRBV4-3 and TRBJ1-4; unclear D gene. The germline CDR1 and CDR2 sequences are LGHNA and YSLEER. This CDR3 has 13 amino acids. V was pared by 3 bases and J by 6 bases, with 8 bases between.

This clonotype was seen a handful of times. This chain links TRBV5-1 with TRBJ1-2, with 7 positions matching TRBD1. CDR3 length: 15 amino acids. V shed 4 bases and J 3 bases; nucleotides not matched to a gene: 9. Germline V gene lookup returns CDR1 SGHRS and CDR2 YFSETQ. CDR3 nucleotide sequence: TGCGCCAGCAGCCTTCGACAGGGTAGAGACTATGGCTACACCTTC. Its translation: CASSLRQGRDYGYTF.